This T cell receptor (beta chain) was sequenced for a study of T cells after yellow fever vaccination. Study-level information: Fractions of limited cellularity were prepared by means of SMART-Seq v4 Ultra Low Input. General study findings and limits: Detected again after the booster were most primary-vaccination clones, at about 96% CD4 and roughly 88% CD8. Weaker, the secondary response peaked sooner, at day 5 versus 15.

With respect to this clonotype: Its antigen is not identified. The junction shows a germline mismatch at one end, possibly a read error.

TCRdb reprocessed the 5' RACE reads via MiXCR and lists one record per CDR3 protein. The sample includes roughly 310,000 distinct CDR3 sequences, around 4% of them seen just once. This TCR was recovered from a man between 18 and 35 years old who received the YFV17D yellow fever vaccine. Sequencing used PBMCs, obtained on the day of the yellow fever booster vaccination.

The CDR3 region has the DNA TGTGCCAGCAGTTTTTGGCCAGGCCTAAGCTTT. Translating it yields CASSFWPGLSF. The chain has TRBV12-3 or TRBV12-4 and TRBJ1-1; D remains unclear. This CDR3 comprises 11 residues.